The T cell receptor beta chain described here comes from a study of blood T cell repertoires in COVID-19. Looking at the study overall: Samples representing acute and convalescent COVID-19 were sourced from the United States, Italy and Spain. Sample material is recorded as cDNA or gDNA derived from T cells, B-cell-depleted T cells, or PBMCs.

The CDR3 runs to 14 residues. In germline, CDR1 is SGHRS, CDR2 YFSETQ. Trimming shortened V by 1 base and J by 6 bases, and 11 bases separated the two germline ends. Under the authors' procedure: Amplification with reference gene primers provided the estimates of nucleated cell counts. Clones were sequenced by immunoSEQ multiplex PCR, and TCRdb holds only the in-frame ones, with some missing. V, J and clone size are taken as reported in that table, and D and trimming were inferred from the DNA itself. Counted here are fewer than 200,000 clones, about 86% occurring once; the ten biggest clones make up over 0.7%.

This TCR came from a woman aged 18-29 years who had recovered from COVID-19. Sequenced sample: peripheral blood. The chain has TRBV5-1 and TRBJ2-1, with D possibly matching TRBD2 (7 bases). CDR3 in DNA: TGCGCCAGCAGCTTGACGGGGGGCCGCAATGAGCAGTTCTTC. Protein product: CASSLTGGRNEQFF.